These T cell receptor beta chains were read from a single sample in a study of regulatory T cells in long-lasting Graves disease. TCRdb recomputed calls from the multiplex PCR reads with MiXCR, one row per CDR3 protein. The sample has about 540,000 distinct CDR3 sequences; 13% are singletons. A further study also used this sample, focusing on T cells in Graves' hyperthyroidism and ophthalmopathy.

The sequencing used peripheral blood mononuclear cells (PBMCs), collected at new diagnosis, from a patient treated with antithyroid drugs. All receptors come from a young man with Graves disease. Both conserved end residues are part of each CDR3. A D gene is named only where the DNA matches it firmly. Size values are once, few and many counts, or a class for expanded clones, and some rows have none.

TRBV2	NA	many	TRBJ2-3	CASSVGKAQYF	TGTGCCAGCAGTGTAGGGAAGGCGCAGTATTTT
TRBV6-1	TRBD2	few	TRBJ2-1	CASSRHLRGARAGGGVYNEQFF	TGTGCCAGCAGTCGACACCTACGCGGGGCTCGGGCGGGAGGAGGGGTTTACAATGAGCAGTTCTTC
TRBV30	NA	many	TRBJ1-1	CAWVKNTEAFF	TGTGCCTGGGTGAAGAACACTGAAGCTTTCTTT
TRBV2	TRBD1	NA	TRBJ1-2	CASGGQGANYGYTF	TGTGCCAGCGGAGGACAGGGGGCTAACTATGGCTACACCTTC
TRBV29-1	NA	few	TRBJ2-7	CSAAQGSGNEQYF	TGCAGCGCTGCCCAGGGCTCAGGGAACGAGCAGTACTTC
TRBV6-1	NA	many	TRBJ1-2	CASSDNRRFGYTF	TGTGCCAGCAGTGACAACCGCCGTTTCGGCTACACCTTC
TRBV6-1	NA	many	TRBJ1-2	CAHSRRSYGYTF	TGTGCCCACAGCAGAAGGTCCTATGGCTACACCTTC
TRBV28	NA	few	TRBJ2-1	CASSSVAGEIGEQFF	TGTGCCAGCAGCTCTGTAGCAGGGGAGATTGGTGAGCAGTTCTTC
TRBV27	NA	many	TRBJ1-2	CASSPYGGAAGSGYTF	TGTGCCAGCAGTCCATATGGGGGGGCGGCGGGGTCTGGCTACACCTTC
TRBV6-5	NA	many	TRBJ1-2	CASSYSGGLGYGYTF	TGTGCCAGCAGTTACTCGGGCGGGTTGGGCTATGGCTACACCTTC
TRBV29-1	NA	NA	TRBJ1-4	CSVGAEKLFF	TGCAGCGTTGGTGCTGAAAAACTGTTTTTT
TRBV20-1	NA	few	TRBJ2-1	CSARVGGGPRNEQFF	TGCAGTGCTAGAGTAGGGGGAGGGCCAAGGAATGAGCAGTTCTTC
TRBV5-1	TRBD2	few	TRBJ2-7	CASSLTPRTSGSYEQYF	TGCGCCAGCAGCTTGACTCCTCGGACTAGCGGGAGTTACGAGCAGTACTTC
TRBV20-1	NA	NA	TRBJ1-5	CNAVDTLNQPQHF	TGCAATGCCGTCGACACCCTGAACCAGCCCCAGCATTTT